The next 25 T cell receptor beta chains were all read from a single sample in a study of blood T cell repertoires in COVID-19. TCRdb keeps only in-frame clones here, not all; method: immunoSEQ multiplex PCR. Of tens of thousands of clones listed, 90% are singletons. Input material: peripheral blood. These receptors were collected from a man in his fifties or sixties with acute or convalescent COVID-19.

The rearrangement uses TRBV6-5 and TRBJ1-6, with 7 bases matching TRBD1. This CDR3 is built from 14 residues. V trimming: 7 bases; J trimming: 8 bases; junction bases outside the gene matches: 8. The germline gives CDR1 MNHEY, CDR2 SVGAGI. The CDR3 reads CASTLDRSDSPLHF. As DNA, the CDR3 is TGTGCCAGCACCTTGGACAGGTCGGATTCACCCCTCCACTTT.

The J gene is TRBJ1-5, the V gene TRBV18; possible D gene TRBD1, 5 bases. The CDR3 is 15 amino acids. CDR1 KGHSH and CDR2 LQKENI come from the germline V gene. Trimming took off 3 bases at V and 0 bases at J, with 9 bases between the two ends. DNA for the CDR3: TGTGCCAGCTCACCTCAGGGTAATAGCAATCAGCCCCAGCATTTT. Protein sequence: CASSPQGNSNQPQHF.

V is TRBV19 and J is TRBJ2-3, with D possibly being TRBD2 (5 bases). CDR1 LNHDA and CDR2 SQIVND come from the germline V gene (reference sequence). Trimming took off 7 bases at V and 7 bases at J, with 12 bases between the two ends. The CDR3 consists of 12 residues. CDR3 amino acids: CASKGPGYTQYF. Here the CDR3 DNA reads TGTGCCAGTAAGGGCCCGGGGTATACGCAGTATTTT.

V usage is TRBV10-3 and J usage is TRBJ1-6; D is perhaps TRBD1 (5 bases). V lost 2 bases, J lost 14 bases, and 10 bases lay in between. The CDR3 runs 12 residues. CDR1 and CDR2 from the germline V gene are ENHRY and SYGVKD. The CDR3: CAISEVGHSLHF. The CDR3 DNA follows: TGTGCCATCAGTGAGGTAGGACATTCCCTCCACTTT.

V and J are TRBV6-6 and TRBJ2-7; 9 nucleotides line up with TRBD1. V was pared by 2 bases and J by 13 bases, with 6 bases of the junction left unmatched. The CDR3 sequence is 12 residues long. Germline V lookup: CDR1 MNHNY, CDR2 SVGAGI (reference sequence). CDR3 in amino acids: CASSYDRDREYF. The CDR3 DNA reads TGTGCCAGCAGTTACGACAGGGACAGGGAATACTTC.

The CDR3 protein is CASSLRGRRNEQFF. CDR3 nucleotides: TGTGCCAGCAGTTTAAGGGGGCGACGCAATGAGCAGTTCTTC. V and J are TRBV3-1 (or the pseudogene TRBV3-2) and TRBJ2-1; 7 nucleotides align to TRBD1. This CDR3 spans 14 amino acids. In germline, CDR1 is LGHDT, CDR2 YNNKEL (reference sequence). V shed 6 bases, J shed 6 bases, and the junction held 8 bases outside the gene matches.

The rearrangement uses TRBV7-8 and TRBJ2-3, with TRBD2 matching 8 bases. This CDR3 has 16 residues. J was trimmed by 0 bases and V by 1 base; bases with no gene match: 3. The germline V gene has CDR1 SGHVS and CDR2 FQNEAQ. The CDR3 loop reads CASSLDLAGSTDTQYF. DNA for the CDR3: TGTGCCAGCAGCTTAGATTTAGCGGGGAGCACAGATACGCAGTATTTT. The full variable domain, completed using reference TRBV7-8 and TRBJ2-3, is GAGVSQSPRYKVAKRGQDVALRCDPISGHVSLFWYQQALGQGPEFLTYFQNEAQLDKSGLPSDRFFAERPEGSVSTLKIQRTQQEDSAVYLCASSLDLAGSTDTQYFGPGTRLTVL.

A single count supports this clone. The DNA of the CDR3 is TGCGCCAGCAGCTTGGCCCGGCTAACAGGCTACAATGAGCAGTTCTTC. This encodes CASSLARLTGYNEQFF. V is TRBV5-1 and J is TRBJ2-1; weak D call: TRBD1 (5 bases). CDR1 is SGHRS, CDR2 YFSETQ, per germline. Deletions cut 0 bases from V and 3 bases from J, with 13 bases between. CDR3 length equals 16 residues.

The CDR3 reads CASSLGAYNEQFF. DNA of the CDR3: TGTGCCAGCAGCTTAGGGGCTTACAATGAGCAGTTCTTC. This chain uses TRBV7-9 with TRBJ2-1, with unresolved D. The germline gives CDR1 SEHNR, CDR2 FQNEAQ (reference sequence). V lost 1 base and J lost 4, with 5 bases in between. CDR3 length: 13 residues.

This clone was seen more than once but under ten times. The J gene is TRBJ1-2, the V gene TRBV3-1 (or the pseudogene TRBV3-2); D is unclear. The CDR3 sequence is 15 residues long. The V gene lost 0 bases and the J gene lost 2 bases, with 10 bases spanning the gap. Germline lookup yields CDR1 LGHDT and CDR2 YNNKEL (reference sequence). The CDR3 spells CASSQDPGRNYGYTF. CDR3 coding DNA: TGTGCCAGCAGCCAAGATCCAGGCCGGAACTATGGCTACACCTTC.

V and J are TRBV5-1 and TRBJ2-7; D unresolved. CDR1 SGHRS and CDR2 YFSETQ come from the germline V gene. CDR3 size: 13 residues. The V end lost 4 bases, the J end lost 2 bases, and 10 bases lay between the germline ends. The CDR3 bases are TGCGCCAGCAGCCTGGACGGTACCTACGAGCAGTACTTC. Its protein is CASSLDGTYEQYF.

The chain joins TRBV19 to TRBJ1-5; no definite D call. Trimming took off 3 bases at V and 2 bases at J, with 8 bases between the two ends. Germline assignment: CDR1 LNHDA and CDR2 SQIVND (reference sequence). CDR3 length: 14 amino acids. The CDR3 DNA is TGTGCCAGTAGTATTTCAGGTGGCAATCAGCCCCAGCATTTT. Amino acids: CASSISGGNQPQHF.

The chain has TRBV25-1 and TRBJ1-6, with unresolved D. Germline CDR1 reads MGHDK; CDR2 reads SYGVNS. The V end lost 6 bases, the J end lost 7 bases, and 16 bases lay between the germline ends. The CDR3 sequence is 15 residues long. The DNA of the CDR3 is TGTGCCAGCAGACCCCACACTACCTCAAATTCACCCCTCCACTTT. Translated: CASRPHTTSNSPLHF.

The chain uses TRBV12-3 or TRBV12-4 and TRBJ2-2; D uncertain. This CDR3 has 12 amino acids. With 6 bases removed from V and 2 bases from J, the gap between germline ends came to 4 bases. The CDR3, as DNA: TGTGCCAGCAGGAGAAACACCGGGGAGCTGTTTTTT. Protein sequence: CASRRNTGELFF.

The rearrangement joins TRBV6-1 to TRBJ2-1; tentatively, D is TRBD2 (6 bases). CDR1 MNHNS and CDR2 SASEGT come from the germline V gene. This CDR3 contains 13 residues. V gave up 2 bases and J gave up 15 bases, with 17 bases separating them. CDR3 protein: CASSELEGSRRFF. The CDR3 DNA reads TGTGCCAGCAGTGAACTGGAGGGGAGCCGTCGGTTCTTC.

The gene calls are TRBV9 and TRBJ2-3, with 11 bases matching TRBD1. The CDR3 contains 16 residues. Per the germline V gene, CDR1 is SGDLS and CDR2 is YYNGEE. The ends lost 0 bases at V and 4 bases at J; junction bases unmatched: 4. CDR3 DNA sequence: TGTGCCAGCAGCGTAGCTGGGGGACAGGGGGCAGATACGCAGTATTTT. Translation: CASSVAGGQGADTQYF.

V is TRBV14 and J is TRBJ1-3; D remains unclear. Germline-derived CDR1 and CDR2 are SGHDN and FVKESK. The germline V and J ends were trimmed by 1 base and 6 bases, with 13 bases remaining between them. The CDR3 is 15 residues long. The CDR3 here is CASSQVASFANTIYF. CDR3 nucleotide sequence: TGTGCCAGCAGCCAAGTGGCCTCTTTTGCAAACACCATATATTTT.

This clone was detected only once. The V and J genes are TRBV5-3 and TRBJ2-7; D ambiguous. TRBV5-3 is reported as an ORF; its role is uncertain. This CDR3 comprises 17 residues. V lost 2 bases, J lost 0 bases, and 18 bases lay in between. CDR3 in DNA: TGTGCCAGAAGCTTTCCCCCAAGCGTCCCCCTCTCCTACGAGCAGTACTTC. Residues: CARSFPPSVPLSYEQYF.

Only a few counts were recorded for this clone. V and J are TRBV19 and TRBJ2-1; 14 bases are shared with TRBD2. The V gene's germline CDR1 is LNHDA and CDR2 SQIVND (reference sequence). V trimming: 4 bases; J trimming: 5 bases; junction bases outside the gene matches: 10. The CDR3 sequence is 18 residues long. DNA for the CDR3: TGTGCCAGTAGTAGGTTGCGACTAGCGGGAGGGCCTGACAATGAGCAGTTCTTC. Translation gives CASSRLRLAGGPDNEQFF.

The chain uses TRBV6-5 and TRBJ1-2; the D gene is possibly TRBD1 (5 bases). Germline V gives CDR1 MNHEY, CDR2 SVGAGI. The V gene lost 6 bases and the J gene lost 6 bases, with 14 bases spanning the gap. The CDR3 consists of 13 residues. CDR3 loop: CASRRGTGDGYTF. The CDR3 DNA reads as TGTGCCAGCAGACGTGGGACGGGAGATGGCTACACCTTC.

This clone was picked up one time. DNA of the CDR3: TGTGCCAGCAGCACGGACGGGAGCTCTGGAAACACCATATATTTT. Translating gives CASSTDGSSGNTIYF. The chain has TRBV7-6 and TRBJ1-3; no clear D. V lost 5 bases, J lost 0 bases, and 11 bases lay in between. Germline CDR1 and CDR2: SGHVS and FNYEAQ. The CDR3 sequence is 15 residues long.

The V and J genes are TRBV27 and TRBJ1-1; D is perhaps TRBD1 (6 bases). The V and J ends lost 7 bases and 4 bases respectively, with 19 bases between them. Germline V gene data show CDR1 as MNHEY and CDR2 as SMNVEV (reference sequence). This CDR3 comprises 15 residues. CDR3 coding DNA: TGTGCCAGCACCAAGGTGGGGGGGCCGGTCACTGAAGCTTTCTTT. It encodes CASTKVGGPVTEAFF.

The genes are TRBV27 and TRBJ1-6; a weak D match, TRBD1 (6 bases). This CDR3 is built from 13 residues. Germline values: CDR1 MNHEY, CDR2 SMNVEV (reference sequence). V was pared by 3 bases and J by 10 bases, with 10 bases between. The CDR3 coding sequence is TGTGCCAGCAGTTTCGGGCAGGGGTCACCCCTCCACTTT. This codes for CASSFGQGSPLHF.

J is TRBJ2-1 and V is TRBV4-2; D is perhaps TRBD2 (5 bases). Per the germline V gene, CDR1 is LGHNA and CDR2 is YNFKEQ. The CDR3 is 13 residues long. The V end lost 4 bases, the J end lost 3 bases, and 7 bases lay between the germline ends. The CDR3 here is CASSLTSYNEQFF. The CDR3 DNA follows: TGTGCCAGCAGCCTAACTAGCTACAATGAGCAGTTCTTC.

This clone was seen only once. V and J are TRBV21-1 and TRBJ2-7; TRBD2, the D gene given by the table, was not confirmed from the DNA. TRBV21-1 is marked as a pseudogene. There are 14 residues in the CDR3. The CDR3 DNA is TGTGCCAGAAAACCGGGACTAGCGGGTTCAGGGCAGTACTTC. Residues: CARKPGLAGSGQYF.